These T cell receptor beta chains were read from a single sample in a study of PD-L1 blockade in urothelial cancer. Profiling relied on immunoSEQ multiplex PCR, and the TCRdb table lists in-frame clones only, not all of them. Among 95,000 to 100,000 clones listed, around 90% were seen once. Here the sequenced sample was PBMCs, taken around atezolizumab (anti-PD-L1) treatment. The source of these receptors is a man between 60 and 70 years old with urothelial cancer. The CDR3 runs from the conserved cysteine through the conserved F or W. A D gene is named only where the DNA matches it firmly. Size values are once, few and many counts, or a class for expanded clones, and some rows have none.

CASSQEIASGGTDTQYF	TGTGCCAGCAGCCAAGAAATCGCTAGCGGGGGGACAGATACGCAGTATTTT	-	TRBJ2-3	TRBD2	TRBV4-2
CASVSGTENEKLFF	TGTGCCAGCGTATCCGGGACAGAAAATGAAAAACTGTTTTTT	-	TRBJ1-4	TRBD1	TRBV28
CAISEGYRGQTGDIQYF	TGTGCCATCAGTGAAGGGTACAGGGGGCAAACCGGGGACATTCAGTACTTC	-	TRBJ2-4	TRBD1	TRBV10-3
CASSLLPGAGGYTF	TGTGCCAGCAGTTTACTCCCTGGAGCGGGTGGCTACACCTTC	-	TRBJ1-2	-	TRBV6-6
CASSLSLAGAEQYF	TGTGCCAGCAGTTTAAGTCTAGCGGGAGCCGAGCAGTACTTC	-	TRBJ2-7	TRBD2	TRBV27
CASSQRISSQGAAGANVLTF	TGCGCCAGCAGCCAACGAATTAGCTCACAGGGGGCGGCTGGGGCCAACGTCCTGACTTTC	-	TRBJ2-6	TRBD1	TRBV4-3
CATGQRSYEQYF	TGTGCCACAGGACAGAGGAGCTACGAGCAGTACTTC	-	TRBJ2-7	-	TRBV7-9
CASSVLAGPSKNEQYF	TGTGCCAGCAGCGTGCTAGCGGGGCCCTCCAAGAACGAGCAGTACTTC	-	TRBJ2-7	TRBD2	TRBV7-2
CASSPTSGRVEQYF	TGTGCCAGCAGCCCGACTAGCGGCCGAGTCGAGCAGTACTTC	-	TRBJ2-7	TRBD2	TRBV14
CASSPRRPSNTGELFF	TGTGCCAGCTCACCGCGGAGACCCTCGAACACCGGGGAGCTGTTTTTT	-	TRBJ2-2	-	TRBV18
CASSLASLAGSSYEQYF	TGTGCCAGCAGCTTAGCTTCACTAGCGGGGAGCTCCTACGAGCAGTACTTC	-	TRBJ2-7	TRBD2	TRBV7-6
CASSPGGSYQETQYF	TGTGCCAGCAGCCCAGGTGGTTCCTACCAAGAGACCCAGTACTTC	-	TRBJ2-5	-	TRBV9
CSVAGDRGDTEAFF	TGCAGCGTTGCGGGTGACAGGGGGGACACTGAAGCTTTCTTT	-	TRBJ1-1	TRBD1	TRBV29-1
CAWKGGPSSYEQYF	TGTGCCTGGAAGGGCGGGCCTAGCTCCTACGAGCAGTACTTC	-	TRBJ2-7	-	TRBV30
CASSLQSQGALYEQYF	TGTGCCAGCAGTTTACAGTCCCAGGGGGCCCTCTACGAGCAGTACTTC	-	TRBJ2-7	TRBD1	TRBV27
CAISDGPGSYEQYF	TGTGCCATCAGTGATGGCCCGGGCTCCTACGAGCAGTACTTC	-	TRBJ2-7	-	TRBV10-3
CASSAQGLEQYF	TGTGCCAGCAGCGCACAGGGTCTCGAGCAGTACTTC	-	TRBJ2-7	-	TRBV9
CASSLWAMNTEAFF	TGCGCCAGCAGCTTGTGGGCGATGAACACTGAAGCTTTCTTT	once	TRBJ1-1	-	TRBV5-1
CASSVEGAGASSYNEQFF	TGTGCCAGCAGCGTAGAGGGTGCGGGGGCGAGCTCCTACAATGAGCAGTTCTTC	-	TRBJ2-1	-	TRBV9
CASSTGTSESNTQYF	TGCGCCAGCAGTACCGGGACTAGCGAGAGCAATACGCAGTATTTT	-	TRBJ2-3	TRBD2	TRBV10-1
CASSPNPRDIQYF	TGTGCCAGCTCACCTAACCCGAGGGACATTCAGTACTTC	-	TRBJ2-4	-	TRBV18
CASSAQGSETQYF	TGTGCCAGCAGTGCGCAGGGTTCAGAGACCCAGTACTTC	-	TRBJ2-5	-	TRBV27
CASSPGSGNTIYF	TGCGCCAGCAGCCCAGGGTCTGGAAACACCATATATTTT	-	TRBJ1-3	-	TRBV5-1
CAISESGREYEQYF	TGTGCCATCAGTGAATCAGGCAGGGAATACGAGCAGTACTTC	-	TRBJ2-7	-	TRBV10-3
CAISDISSYEQYF	TGTGCCATCAGTGATATCTCTTCCTACGAGCAGTACTTC	-	TRBJ2-7	-	TRBV10-3
CSASAGYEQYF	TGCAGTGCTAGTGCGGGGTACGAGCAGTACTTC	-	TRBJ2-7	-	TRBV20-1
CASSQGRDTGELFF	TGTGCCAGCAGCCAAGGCCGGGACACCGGGGAGCTGTTTTTT	-	TRBJ2-2	-	TRBV4-2